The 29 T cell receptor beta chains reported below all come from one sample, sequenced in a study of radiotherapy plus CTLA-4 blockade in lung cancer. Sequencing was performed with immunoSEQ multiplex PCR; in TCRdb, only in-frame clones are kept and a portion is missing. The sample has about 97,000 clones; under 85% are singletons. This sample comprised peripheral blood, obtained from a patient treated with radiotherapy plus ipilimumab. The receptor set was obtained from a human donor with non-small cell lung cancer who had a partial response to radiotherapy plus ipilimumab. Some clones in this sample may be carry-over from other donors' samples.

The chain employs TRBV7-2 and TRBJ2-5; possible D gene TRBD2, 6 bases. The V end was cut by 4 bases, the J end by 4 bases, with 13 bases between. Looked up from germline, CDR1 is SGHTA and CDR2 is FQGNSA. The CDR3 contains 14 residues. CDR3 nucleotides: TGTGCCAGCAGCTACCGGGACTCGAGAGAGACCCAGTACTTC. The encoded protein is CASSYRDSRETQYF.

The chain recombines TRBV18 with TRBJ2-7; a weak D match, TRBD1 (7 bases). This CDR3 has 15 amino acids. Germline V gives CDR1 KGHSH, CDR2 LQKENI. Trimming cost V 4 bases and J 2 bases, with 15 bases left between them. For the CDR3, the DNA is TGTGCCAGCTCACGGACAGGAGGGGCCACCTACGAGCAGTACTTC. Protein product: CASSRTGGATYEQYF.

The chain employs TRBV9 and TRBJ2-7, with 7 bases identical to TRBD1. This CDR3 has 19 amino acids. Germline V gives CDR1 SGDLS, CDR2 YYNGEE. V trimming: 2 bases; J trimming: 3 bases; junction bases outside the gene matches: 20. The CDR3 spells CASSVAPQGTGIRLYEQYF. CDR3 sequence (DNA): TGTGCCAGCAGCGTGGCCCCACAGGGGACGGGTATCCGTCTCTACGAGCAGTACTTC.

The CDR3 nucleotides are TGTGCCAGCAGCTTAGGGACTAGCGGGACTCCCTACGAGCAGTACTTC. Its translation is CASSLGTSGTPYEQYF. The chain combines TRBV11-2 with TRBJ2-5, with 12 bases identical to TRBD2. The J call may be incorrect, as the DNA end agrees better with TRBJ2-7. The CDR3 spans 16 residues. Looked up from germline, CDR1 is SGHAT and CDR2 is FQNNGV.

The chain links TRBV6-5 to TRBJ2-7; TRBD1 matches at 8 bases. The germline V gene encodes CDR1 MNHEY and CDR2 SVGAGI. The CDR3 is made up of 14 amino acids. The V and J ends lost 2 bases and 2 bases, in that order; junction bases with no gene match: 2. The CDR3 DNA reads TGTGCCAGCAGTTACGGGACAGGAACCTACGAGCAGTACTTC. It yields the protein CASSYGTGTYEQYF.

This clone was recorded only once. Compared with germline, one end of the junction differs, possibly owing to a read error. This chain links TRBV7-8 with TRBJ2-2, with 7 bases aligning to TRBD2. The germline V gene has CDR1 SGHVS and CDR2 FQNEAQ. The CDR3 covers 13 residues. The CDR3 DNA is TGTGCCAGCCGGGACTATAACACCGGGGAGCTGCTTTTT. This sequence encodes CASRDYNTGELLF.

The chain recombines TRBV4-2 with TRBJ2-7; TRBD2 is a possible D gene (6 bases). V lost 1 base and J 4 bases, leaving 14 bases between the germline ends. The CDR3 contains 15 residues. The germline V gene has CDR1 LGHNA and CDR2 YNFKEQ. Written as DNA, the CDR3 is TGTGCCAGCAGCCAAGGGTCGGGCGGGGATTACGAGCAGTACTTC. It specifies CASSQGSGGDYEQYF.

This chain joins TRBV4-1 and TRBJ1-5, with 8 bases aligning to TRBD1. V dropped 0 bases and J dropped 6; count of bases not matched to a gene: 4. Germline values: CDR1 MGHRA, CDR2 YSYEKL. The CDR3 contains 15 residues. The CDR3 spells CASSQDTGGGQPQHF. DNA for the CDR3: TGCGCCAGCAGCCAAGATACAGGGGGGGGTCAGCCCCAGCATTTT.

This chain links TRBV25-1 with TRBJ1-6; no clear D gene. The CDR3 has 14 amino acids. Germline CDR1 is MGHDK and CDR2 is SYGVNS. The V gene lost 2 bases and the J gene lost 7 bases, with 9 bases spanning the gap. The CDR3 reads CASSEVWENSPLHF. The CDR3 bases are TGTGCCAGCAGTGAAGTGTGGGAGAATTCACCCCTCCACTTT. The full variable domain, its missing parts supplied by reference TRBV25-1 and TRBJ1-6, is EADIYQTPRYLVIGTGKKITLECSQTMGHDKMYWYQQDPGMELHLIHYSYGVNSTEKGDLSSESTVSRIRTEHFPLTLESARPSHTSQYLCASSEVWENSPLHFGNGTRLTVT.

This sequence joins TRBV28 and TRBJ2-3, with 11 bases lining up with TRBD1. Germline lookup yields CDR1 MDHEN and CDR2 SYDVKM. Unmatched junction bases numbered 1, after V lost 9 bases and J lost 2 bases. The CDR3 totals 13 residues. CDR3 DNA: TGTGCCAGTGGACAGGGGGCCACAGATACGCAGTATTTT. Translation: CASGQGATDTQYF.

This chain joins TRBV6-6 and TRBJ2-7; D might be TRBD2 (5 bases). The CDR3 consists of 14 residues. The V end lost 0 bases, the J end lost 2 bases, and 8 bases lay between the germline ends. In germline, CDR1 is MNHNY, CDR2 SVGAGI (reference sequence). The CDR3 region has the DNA TGTGCCAGCAGTTACTCAGCGGATACCTACGAGCAGTACTTC. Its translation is CASSYSADTYEQYF.

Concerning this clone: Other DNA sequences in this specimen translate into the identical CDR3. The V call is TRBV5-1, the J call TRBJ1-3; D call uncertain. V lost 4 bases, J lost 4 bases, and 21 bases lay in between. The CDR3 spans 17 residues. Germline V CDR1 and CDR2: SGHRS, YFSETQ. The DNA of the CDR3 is TGCGCCAGCAGCAAAATTTCAAGCCGTTCTACCGGAAACACCATATATTTT. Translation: CASSKISSRSTGNTIYF. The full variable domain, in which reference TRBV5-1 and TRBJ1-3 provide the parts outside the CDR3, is KAGVTQTPRYLIKTRGQQVTLSCSPISGHRSVSWYQQTPGQGLQFLFEYFSETQRNKGNFPGRFSGRQFSNSRSEMNVSTLELGDSALYLCASSKISSRSTGNTIYFGEGSWLTVV.

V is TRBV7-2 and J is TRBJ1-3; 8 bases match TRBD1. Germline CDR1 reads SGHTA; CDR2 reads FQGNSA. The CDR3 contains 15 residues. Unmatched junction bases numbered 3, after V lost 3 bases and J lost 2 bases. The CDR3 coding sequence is TGTGCCAGCAGCTTTGTGACAGGGGCTGGAAACACCATATATTTT. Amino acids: CASSFVTGAGNTIYF.

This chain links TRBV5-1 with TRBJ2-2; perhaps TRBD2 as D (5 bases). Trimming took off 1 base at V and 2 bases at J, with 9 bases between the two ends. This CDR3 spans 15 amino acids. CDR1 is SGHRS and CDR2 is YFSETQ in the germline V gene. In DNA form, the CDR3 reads TGCGCCAGCAGCTTGATGGAGGTTAACACCGGGGAGCTGTTTTTT. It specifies CASSLMEVNTGELFF. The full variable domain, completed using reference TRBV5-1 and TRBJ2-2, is KAGVTQTPRYLIKTRGQQVTLSCSPISGHRSVSWYQQTPGQGLQFLFEYFSETQRNKGNFPGRFSGRQFSNSRSEMNVSTLELGDSALYLCASSLMEVNTGELFFGEGSRLTVL.

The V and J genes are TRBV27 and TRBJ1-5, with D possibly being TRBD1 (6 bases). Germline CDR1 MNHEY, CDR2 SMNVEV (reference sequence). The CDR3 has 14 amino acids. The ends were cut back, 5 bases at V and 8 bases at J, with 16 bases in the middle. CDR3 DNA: TGTGCCAGCAGTCCCAGGGGAGCTGGCGAGCCCCAGCATTTT. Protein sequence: CASSPRGAGEPQHF.

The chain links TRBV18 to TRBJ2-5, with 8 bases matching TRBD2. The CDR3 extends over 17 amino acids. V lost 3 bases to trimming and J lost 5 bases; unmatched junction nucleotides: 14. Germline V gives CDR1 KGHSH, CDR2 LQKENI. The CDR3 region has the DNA TGTGCCAGCTCACCTATTGTGACGGGAGGGCCCGGGGAGACCCAGTACTTC. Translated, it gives CASSPIVTGGPGETQYF.

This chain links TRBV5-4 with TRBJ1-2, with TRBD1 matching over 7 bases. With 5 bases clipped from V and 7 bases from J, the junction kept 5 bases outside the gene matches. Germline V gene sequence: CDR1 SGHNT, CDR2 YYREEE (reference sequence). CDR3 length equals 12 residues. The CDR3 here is CASRGQKAGYTF. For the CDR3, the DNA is TGTGCCAGCAGGGGACAGAAGGCTGGCTACACCTTC.

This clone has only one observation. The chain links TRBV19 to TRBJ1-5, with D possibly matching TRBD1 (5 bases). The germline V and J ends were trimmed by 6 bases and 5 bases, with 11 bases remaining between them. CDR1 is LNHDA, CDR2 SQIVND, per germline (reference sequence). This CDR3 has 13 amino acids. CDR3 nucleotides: TGTGCCAGTAGAGGGGTTATCCATCAGCCCCAGCATTTT. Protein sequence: CASRGVIHQPQHF.

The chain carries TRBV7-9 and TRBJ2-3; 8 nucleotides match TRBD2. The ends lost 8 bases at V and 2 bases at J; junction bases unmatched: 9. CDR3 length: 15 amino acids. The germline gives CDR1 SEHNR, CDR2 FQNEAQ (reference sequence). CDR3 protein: CASPRSGALTDTQYF. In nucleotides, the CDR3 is TGTGCCAGCCCTCGTAGCGGGGCTCTCACAGATACGCAGTATTTT.

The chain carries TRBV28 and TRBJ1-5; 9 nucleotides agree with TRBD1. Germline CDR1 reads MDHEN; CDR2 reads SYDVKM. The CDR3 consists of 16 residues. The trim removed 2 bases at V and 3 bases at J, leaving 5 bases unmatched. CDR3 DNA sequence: TGTGCCAGCAGTTTACCGGGACAGGGTATCAATCAGCCCCAGCATTTT. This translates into CASSLPGQGINQPQHF.

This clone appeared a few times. The CDR3 loop is CASSSVAAYEQYF. For the CDR3, the DNA is TGTGCCAGCAGCTCGGTTGCCGCCTACGAGCAGTACTTC. The J gene is TRBJ2-7, the V gene TRBV5-4; D ambiguous. The germline CDR1 and CDR2 sequences are SGHNT and YYREEE (reference sequence). V gave up 3 bases and J gave up 2 bases, with 9 bases separating them. This CDR3 comprises 13 residues.

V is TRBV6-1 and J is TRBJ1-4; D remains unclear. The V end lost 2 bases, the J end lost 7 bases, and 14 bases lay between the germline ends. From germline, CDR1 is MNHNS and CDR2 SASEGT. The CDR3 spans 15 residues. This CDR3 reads CASSELPIALEKLFF. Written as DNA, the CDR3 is TGTGCCAGCAGTGAACTTCCTATAGCCCTTGAAAAACTGTTTTTT.

CDR3 residues: CASSQQRGYNEQFF. As DNA, the CDR3 is TGTGCCAGTAGCCAACAGCGGGGCTACAATGAGCAGTTCTTC. The chain recombines TRBV19 with TRBJ2-1, with 7 bases aligning to TRBD2. The CDR3 extends over 14 amino acids. The V gene's germline CDR1 is LNHDA and CDR2 SQIVND (reference sequence). The V segment lost 6 bases and the J segment 3 bases; nucleotides outside the gene matches: 5.

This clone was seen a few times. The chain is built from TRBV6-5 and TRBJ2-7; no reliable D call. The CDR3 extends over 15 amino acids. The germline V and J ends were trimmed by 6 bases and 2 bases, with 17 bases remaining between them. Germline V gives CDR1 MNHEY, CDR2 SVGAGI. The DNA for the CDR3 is TGTGCCAGCAGCAGACGCCAAGTAGCTACCTACGAGCAGTACTTC. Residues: CASSRRQVATYEQYF.

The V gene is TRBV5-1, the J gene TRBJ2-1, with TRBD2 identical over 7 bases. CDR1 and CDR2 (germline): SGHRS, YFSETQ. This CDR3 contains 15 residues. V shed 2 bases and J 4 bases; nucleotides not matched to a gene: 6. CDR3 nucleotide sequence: TGCGCCAGCAGCTTAGGAGCTAGCGGATACAATGAGCAGTTCTTC. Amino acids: CASSLGASGYNEQFF.

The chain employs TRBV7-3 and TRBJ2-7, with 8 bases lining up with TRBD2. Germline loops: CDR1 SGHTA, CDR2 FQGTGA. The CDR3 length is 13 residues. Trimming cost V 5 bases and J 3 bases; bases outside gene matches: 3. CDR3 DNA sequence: TGTGCCAGCAGCACCGGGGGGGTCTACGAGCAGTACTTC. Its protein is CASSTGGVYEQYF.

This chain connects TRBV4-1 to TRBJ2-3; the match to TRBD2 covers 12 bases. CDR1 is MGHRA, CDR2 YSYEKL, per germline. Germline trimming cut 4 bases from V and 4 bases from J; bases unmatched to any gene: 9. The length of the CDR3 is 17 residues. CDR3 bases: TGCGCCAGCAGCCCGCCCCCTAGCGGGAGGGTAGCAGATACGCAGTATTTT. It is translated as CASSPPPSGRVADTQYF.

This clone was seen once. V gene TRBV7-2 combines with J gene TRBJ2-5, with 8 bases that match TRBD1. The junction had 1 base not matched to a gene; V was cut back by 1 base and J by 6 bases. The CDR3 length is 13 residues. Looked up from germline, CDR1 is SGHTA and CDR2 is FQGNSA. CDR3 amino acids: CASSLGTGQTQYF. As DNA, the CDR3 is TGTGCCAGCAGCTTAGGGACAGGGCAGACCCAGTACTTC. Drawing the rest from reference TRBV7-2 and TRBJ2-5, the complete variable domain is GAGVSQSPSNKVTEKGKDVELRCDPISGHTALYWYRQSLGQGLEFLIYFQGNSAPDKSGLPSDRFSAERTGGSVSTLTIQRTQQEDSAVYLCASSLGTGQTQYFGPGTRLLVL.

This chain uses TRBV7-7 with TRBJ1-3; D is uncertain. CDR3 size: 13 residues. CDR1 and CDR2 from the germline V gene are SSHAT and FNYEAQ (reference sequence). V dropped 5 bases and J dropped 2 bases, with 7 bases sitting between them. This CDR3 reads CASSPDTGNTIYF. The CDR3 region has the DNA TGTGCCAGCAGCCCAGACACTGGAAACACCATATATTTT.